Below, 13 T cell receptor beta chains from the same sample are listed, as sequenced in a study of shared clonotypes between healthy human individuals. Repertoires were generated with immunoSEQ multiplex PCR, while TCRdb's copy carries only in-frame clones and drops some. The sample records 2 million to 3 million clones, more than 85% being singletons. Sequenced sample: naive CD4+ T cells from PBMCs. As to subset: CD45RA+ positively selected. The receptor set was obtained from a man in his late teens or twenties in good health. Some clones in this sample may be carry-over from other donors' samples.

The CDR3: CASSAPGTGGPHPSNQPQHF. CDR3 sequence (DNA): TGTGCCAGCAGTGCCCCCGGGACAGGGGGACCTCATCCTAGCAATCAGCCCCAGCATTTT. The chain uses TRBV28 and TRBJ1-5, with TRBD1 matching 11 bases. The CDR3 totals 20 residues. From germline, CDR1 is MDHEN and CDR2 SYDVKM. V lost 5 bases to trimming and J lost 0 bases; unmatched junction nucleotides: 15. Combining the CDR3 with reference TRBV28 and TRBJ1-5 gives the whole variable domain DVKVTQSSRYLVKRTGEKVFLECVQDMDHENMFWYRQDPGLGLRLIYFSYDVKMKEKGDIPEGYSVSREKKERFSLILESASTNQTSMYLCASSAPGTGGPHPSNQPQHFGDGTRLSIL.

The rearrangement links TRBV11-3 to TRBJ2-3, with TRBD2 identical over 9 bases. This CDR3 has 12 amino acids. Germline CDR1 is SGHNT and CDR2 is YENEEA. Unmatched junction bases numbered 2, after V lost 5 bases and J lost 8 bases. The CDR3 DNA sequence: TGTGCCAGCAGCGAAGCGGGGGGTACGCAGTATTTT. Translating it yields CASSEAGGTQYF.

The CDR3 spells CASRTETNYGYTF. In DNA form, the CDR3 reads TGTGCCAGCAGGACAGAGACAAACTATGGCTACACCTTC. V and J are TRBV6-5 and TRBJ1-2; tentatively, D is TRBD1 (5 bases). V gave up 6 bases and J gave up 2 bases, with 10 bases separating them. Germline CDR1 and CDR2: MNHEY and SVGAGI. The CDR3 totals 13 residues.

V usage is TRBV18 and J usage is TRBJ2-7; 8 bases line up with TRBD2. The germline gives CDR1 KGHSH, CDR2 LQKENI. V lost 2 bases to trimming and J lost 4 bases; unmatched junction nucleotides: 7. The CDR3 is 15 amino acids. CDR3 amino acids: CASSPFREGSYEQYF. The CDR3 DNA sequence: TGTGCCAGCTCACCATTCCGGGAGGGATCATACGAGCAGTACTTC. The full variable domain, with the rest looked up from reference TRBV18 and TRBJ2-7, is NAGVMQNPRHLVRRRGQEARLRCSPMKGHSHVYWYRQLPEEGLKFMVYLQKENIIDESGMPKERFSAEFPKEGPSILRIQQVVRGDSAAYFCASSPFREGSYEQYFGPGTRLTVT.

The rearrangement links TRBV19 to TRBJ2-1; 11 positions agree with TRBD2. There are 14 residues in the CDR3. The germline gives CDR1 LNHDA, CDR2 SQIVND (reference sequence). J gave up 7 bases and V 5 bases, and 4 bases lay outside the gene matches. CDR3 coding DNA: TGTGCCAGTAGTCCCACTAGCGGGAGTAATGAGCAGTTCTTC. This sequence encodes CASSPTSGSNEQFF.

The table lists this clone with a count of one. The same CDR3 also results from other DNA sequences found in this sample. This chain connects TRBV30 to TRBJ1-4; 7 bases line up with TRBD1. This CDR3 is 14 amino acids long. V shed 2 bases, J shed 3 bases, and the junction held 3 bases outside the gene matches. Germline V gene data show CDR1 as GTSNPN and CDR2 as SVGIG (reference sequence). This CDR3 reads CAWSRGRANEKLFF. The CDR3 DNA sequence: TGTGCCTGGAGTAGGGGGCGGGCTAATGAAAAACTGTTTTTT.

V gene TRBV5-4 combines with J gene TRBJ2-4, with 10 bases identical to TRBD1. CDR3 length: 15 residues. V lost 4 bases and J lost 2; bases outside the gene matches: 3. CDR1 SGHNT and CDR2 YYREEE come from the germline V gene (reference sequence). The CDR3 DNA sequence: TGTGCCAGCAGCCCGACAGGGGGCACCAAAAACATTCAGTACTTC. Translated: CASSPTGGTKNIQYF. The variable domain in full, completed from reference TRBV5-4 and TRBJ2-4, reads ETGVTQSPTHLIKTRGQQVTLRCSSQSGHNTVSWYQQALGQGPQFIFQYYREEENGRGNFPPRFSGLQFPNYSSELNVNALELDDSALYLCASSPTGGTKNIQYFGAGTRLSVL.

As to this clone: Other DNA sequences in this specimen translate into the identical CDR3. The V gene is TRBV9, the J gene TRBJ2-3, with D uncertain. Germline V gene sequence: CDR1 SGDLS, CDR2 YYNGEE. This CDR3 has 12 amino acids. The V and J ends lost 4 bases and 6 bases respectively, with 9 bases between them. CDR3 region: CASSPLEDTQYF. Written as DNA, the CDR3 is TGTGCCAGCAGCCCTTTGGAGGATACGCAGTATTTT.

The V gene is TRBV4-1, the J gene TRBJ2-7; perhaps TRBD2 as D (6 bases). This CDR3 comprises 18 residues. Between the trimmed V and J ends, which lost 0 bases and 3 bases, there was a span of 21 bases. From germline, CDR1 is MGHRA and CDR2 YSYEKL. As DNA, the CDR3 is TGCGCCAGCAGCCAAGACGCGCGTGGGGCGGGGTTCAACTACGAGCAGTACTTC. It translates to CASSQDARGAGFNYEQYF.

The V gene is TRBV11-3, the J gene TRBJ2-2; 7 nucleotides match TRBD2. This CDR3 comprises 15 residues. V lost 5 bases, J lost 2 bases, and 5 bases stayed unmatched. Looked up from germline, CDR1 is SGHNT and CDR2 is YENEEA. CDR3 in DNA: TGTGCCAGCAGCCCCCGACTAGCTAACACCGGGGAGCTGTTTTTT. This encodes CASSPRLANTGELFF.

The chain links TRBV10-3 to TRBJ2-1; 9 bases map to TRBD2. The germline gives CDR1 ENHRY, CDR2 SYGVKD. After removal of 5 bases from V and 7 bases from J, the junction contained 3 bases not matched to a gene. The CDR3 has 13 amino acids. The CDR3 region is CAISPLAGNEQFF. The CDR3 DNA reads TGTGCCATCAGTCCTCTAGCGGGAAATGAGCAGTTCTTC.

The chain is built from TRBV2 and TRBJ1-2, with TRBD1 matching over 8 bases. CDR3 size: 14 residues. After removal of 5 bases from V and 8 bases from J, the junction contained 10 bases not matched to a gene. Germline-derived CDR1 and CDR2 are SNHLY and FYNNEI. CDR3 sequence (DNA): TGTGCCAGCAGTCTAGGCCAGGGGGCTTGGGGCTACACCTTC. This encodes CASSLGQGAWGYTF.

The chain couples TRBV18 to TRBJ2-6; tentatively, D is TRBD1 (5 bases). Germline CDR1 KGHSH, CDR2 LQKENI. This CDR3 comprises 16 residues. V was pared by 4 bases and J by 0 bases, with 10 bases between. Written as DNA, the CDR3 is TGTGCCAGCTCACTAGCAGGGCTCTCTGGGGCCAACGTCCTGACTTTC. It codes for CASSLAGLSGANVLTF.